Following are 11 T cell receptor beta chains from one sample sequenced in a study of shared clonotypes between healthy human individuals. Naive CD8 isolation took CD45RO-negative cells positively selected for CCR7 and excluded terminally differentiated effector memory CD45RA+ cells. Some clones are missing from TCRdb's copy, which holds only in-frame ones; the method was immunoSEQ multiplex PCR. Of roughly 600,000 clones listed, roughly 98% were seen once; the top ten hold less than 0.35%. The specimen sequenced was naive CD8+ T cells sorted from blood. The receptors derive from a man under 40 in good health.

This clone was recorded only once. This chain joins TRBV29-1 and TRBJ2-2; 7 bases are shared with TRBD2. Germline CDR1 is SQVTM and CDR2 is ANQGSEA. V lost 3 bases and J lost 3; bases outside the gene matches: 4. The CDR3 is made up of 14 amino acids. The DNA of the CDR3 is TGCAGCGTTGATTTGGCGGGGGACACCGGGGAGCTGTTTTTT. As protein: CSVDLAGDTGELFF.

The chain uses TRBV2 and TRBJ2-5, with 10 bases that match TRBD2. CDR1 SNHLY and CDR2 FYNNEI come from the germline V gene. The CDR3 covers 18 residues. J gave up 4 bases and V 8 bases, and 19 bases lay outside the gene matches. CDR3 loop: CASSARGLAGERGETQYF. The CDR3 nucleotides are TGTGCCAGCTCCGCCCGTGGGCTAGCGGGAGAGCGTGGAGAGACCCAGTACTTC.

The CDR3 spells CASSQDSNPALAQYF. The CDR3 region has the DNA TGTGCCAGCAGCCAAGATTCCAACCCTGCTTTGGCGCAGTATTTT. The rearrangement uses TRBV14 and TRBJ2-3, with D unresolved. The V gene's germline CDR1 is SGHDN and CDR2 FVKESK. CDR3 size: 15 residues. V was pared by 0 bases and J by 10 bases, with 17 bases between.

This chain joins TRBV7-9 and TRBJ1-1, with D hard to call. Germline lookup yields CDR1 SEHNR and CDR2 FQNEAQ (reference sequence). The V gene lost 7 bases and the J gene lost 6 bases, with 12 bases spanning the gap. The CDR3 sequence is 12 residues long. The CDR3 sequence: CASIPGGPEAFF. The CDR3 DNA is TGTGCCAGCATTCCTGGAGGGCCTGAAGCTTTCTTT.

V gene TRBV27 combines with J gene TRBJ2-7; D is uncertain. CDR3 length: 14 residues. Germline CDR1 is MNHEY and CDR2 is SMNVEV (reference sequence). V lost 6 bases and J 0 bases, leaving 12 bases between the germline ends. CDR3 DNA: TGTGCCAGCAGCGTCCTTGGCAGCTCCTACGAGCAGTACTTC. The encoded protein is CASSVLGSSYEQYF.

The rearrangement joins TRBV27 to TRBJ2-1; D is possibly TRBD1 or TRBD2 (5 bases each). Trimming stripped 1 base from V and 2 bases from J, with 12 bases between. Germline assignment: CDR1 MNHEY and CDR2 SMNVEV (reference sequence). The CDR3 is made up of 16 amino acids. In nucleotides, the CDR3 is TGTGCCAGCAGTTTATTGGGACCCCGGGCCTACAATGAGCAGTTCTTC. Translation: CASSLLGPRAYNEQFF.

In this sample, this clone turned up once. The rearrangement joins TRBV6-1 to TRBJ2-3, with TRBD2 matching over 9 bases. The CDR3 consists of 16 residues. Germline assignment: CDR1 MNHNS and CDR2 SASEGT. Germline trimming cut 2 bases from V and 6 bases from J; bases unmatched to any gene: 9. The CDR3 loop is CASSEWLAGDSDTQYF. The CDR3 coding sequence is TGTGCCAGCAGTGAATGGTTAGCGGGAGATTCGGATACGCAGTATTTT.

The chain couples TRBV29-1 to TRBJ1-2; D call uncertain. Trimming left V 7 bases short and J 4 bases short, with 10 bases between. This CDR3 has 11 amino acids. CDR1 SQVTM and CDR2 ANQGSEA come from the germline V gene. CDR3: CSAGLRYGYTF. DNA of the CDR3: TGCAGCGCTGGGCTACGCTATGGCTACACCTTC.

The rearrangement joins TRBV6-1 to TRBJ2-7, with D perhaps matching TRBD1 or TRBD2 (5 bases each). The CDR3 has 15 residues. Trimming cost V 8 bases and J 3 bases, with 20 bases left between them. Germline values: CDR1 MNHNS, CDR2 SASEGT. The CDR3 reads CASDQSGLLLYEQYF. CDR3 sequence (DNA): TGTGCCAGCGATCAATCGGGGCTCCTTCTCTACGAGCAGTACTTC.

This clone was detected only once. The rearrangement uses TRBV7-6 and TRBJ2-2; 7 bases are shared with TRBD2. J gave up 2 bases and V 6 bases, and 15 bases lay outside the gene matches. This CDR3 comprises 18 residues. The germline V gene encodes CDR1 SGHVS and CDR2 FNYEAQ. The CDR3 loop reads CASRVAGGERGNTGELFF. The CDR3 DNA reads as TGTGCCAGCAGGGTGGCCGGAGGGGAGCGGGGAAACACCGGGGAGCTGTTTTTT.

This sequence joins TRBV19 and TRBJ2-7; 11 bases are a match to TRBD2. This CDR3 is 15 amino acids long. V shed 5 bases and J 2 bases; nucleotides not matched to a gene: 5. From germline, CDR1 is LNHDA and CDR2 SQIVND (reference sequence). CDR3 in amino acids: CASSPGLAATYEQYF. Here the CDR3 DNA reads TGTGCCAGTAGTCCGGGACTAGCGGCTACCTACGAGCAGTACTTC.